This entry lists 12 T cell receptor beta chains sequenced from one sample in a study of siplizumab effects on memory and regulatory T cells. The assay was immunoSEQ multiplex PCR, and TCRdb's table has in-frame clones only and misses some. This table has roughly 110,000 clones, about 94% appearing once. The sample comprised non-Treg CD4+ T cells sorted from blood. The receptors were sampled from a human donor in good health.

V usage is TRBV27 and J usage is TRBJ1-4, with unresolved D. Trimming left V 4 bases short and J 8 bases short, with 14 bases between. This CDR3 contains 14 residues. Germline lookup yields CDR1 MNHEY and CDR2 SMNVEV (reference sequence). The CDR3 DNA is TGTGCCAGCAGTTCCTATGGGGTTGAGGAAAAACTGTTTTTT. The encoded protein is CASSSYGVEEKLFF.

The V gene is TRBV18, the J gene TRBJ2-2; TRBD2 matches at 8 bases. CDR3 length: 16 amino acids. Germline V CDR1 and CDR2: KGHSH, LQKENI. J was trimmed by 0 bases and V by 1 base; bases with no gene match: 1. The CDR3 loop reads CASSPLAGSNTGELFF. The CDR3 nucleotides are TGTGCCAGCTCACCACTAGCGGGGTCGAACACCGGGGAGCTGTTTTTT.

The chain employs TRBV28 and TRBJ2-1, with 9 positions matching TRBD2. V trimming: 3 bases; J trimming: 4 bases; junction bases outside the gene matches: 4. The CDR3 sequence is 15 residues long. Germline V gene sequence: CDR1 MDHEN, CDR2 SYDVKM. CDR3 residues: CASSLDLAGYNEQFF. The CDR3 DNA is TGTGCCAGCAGTTTGGACCTAGCGGGGTACAATGAGCAGTTCTTC.

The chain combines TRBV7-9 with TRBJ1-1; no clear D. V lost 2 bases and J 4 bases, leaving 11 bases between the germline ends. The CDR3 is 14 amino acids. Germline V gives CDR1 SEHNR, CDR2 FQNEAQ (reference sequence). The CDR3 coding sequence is TGTGCCAGCAGCTTAAATGTGGGCGGCACTGAAGCTTTCTTT. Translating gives CASSLNVGGTEAFF.

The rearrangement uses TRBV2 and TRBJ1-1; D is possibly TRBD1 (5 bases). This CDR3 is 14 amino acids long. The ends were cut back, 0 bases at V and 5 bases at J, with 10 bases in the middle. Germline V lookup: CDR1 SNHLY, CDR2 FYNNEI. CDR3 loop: CASSEARGGTEAFF. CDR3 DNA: TGTGCCAGCAGTGAAGCTCGGGGGGGGACTGAAGCTTTCTTT.

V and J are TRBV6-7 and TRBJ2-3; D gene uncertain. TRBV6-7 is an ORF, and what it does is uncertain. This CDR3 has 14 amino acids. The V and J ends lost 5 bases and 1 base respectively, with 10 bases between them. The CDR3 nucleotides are TGTGCCAGCAGTCACCCGCTTGGCACAGATACGCAGTATTTT. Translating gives CASSHPLGTDTQYF.

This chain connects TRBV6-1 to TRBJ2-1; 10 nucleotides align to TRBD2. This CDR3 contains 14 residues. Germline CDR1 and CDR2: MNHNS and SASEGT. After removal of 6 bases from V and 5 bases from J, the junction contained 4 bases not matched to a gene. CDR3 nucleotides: TGTGCCAGCAGAGGAAGCGGGGGGGACAATGAGCAGTTCTTC. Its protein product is CASRGSGGDNEQFF.

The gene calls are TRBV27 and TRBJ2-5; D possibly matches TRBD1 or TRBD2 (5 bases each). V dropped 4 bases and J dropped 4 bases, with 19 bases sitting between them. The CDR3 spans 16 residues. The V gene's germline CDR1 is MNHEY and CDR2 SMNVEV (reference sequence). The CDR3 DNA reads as TGTGCCAGCAGTTACTCGGGGAACCCAGGGTTAGAGACCCAGTACTTC. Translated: CASSYSGNPGLETQYF.

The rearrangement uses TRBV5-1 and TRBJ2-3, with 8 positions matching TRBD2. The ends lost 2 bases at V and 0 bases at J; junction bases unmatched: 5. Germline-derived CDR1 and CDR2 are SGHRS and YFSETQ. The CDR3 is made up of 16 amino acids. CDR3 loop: CASSFPERGSTDTQYF. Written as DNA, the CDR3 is TGCGCCAGCAGCTTCCCTGAGCGGGGGAGCACAGATACGCAGTATTTT.

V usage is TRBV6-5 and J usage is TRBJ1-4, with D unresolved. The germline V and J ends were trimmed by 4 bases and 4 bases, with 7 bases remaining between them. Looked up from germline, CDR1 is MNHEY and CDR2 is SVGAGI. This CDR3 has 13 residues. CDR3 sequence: CASSSGVNEKLFF. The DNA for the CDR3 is TGTGCCAGCAGTTCCGGAGTTAATGAAAAACTGTTTTTT.

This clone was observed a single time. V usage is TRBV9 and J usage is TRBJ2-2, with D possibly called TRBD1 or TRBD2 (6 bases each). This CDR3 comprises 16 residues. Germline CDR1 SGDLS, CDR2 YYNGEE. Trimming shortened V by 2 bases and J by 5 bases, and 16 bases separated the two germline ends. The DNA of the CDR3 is TGTGCCAGCAGCGTTCTGGGGGGCCGAAAGACCGGGGAGCTGTTTTTT. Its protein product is CASSVLGGRKTGELFF.

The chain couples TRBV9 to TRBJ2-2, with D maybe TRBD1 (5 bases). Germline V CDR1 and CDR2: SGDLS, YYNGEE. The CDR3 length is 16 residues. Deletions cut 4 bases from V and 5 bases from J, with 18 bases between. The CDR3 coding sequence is TGTGCCAGCAGCCCCATTCCAGGGTCAAAGACCGGGGAGCTGTTTTTT. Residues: CASSPIPGSKTGELFF.